This T cell receptor beta chain was identified during a study of cytomegalovirus exposure and HLA in healthy donors. Study results and caveats: In a later analysis, specific HLA alleles were associated with more than 15,000 TCR beta sequences at a 0.05 false discovery rate. Across donors, presence/absence analyses took sequencing depth to be roughly uniform. Approximately 160 TCR beta chains were listed as cytomegalovirus-associated. Compared with the approximately 680-donor mean, an Asian-associated ancestry cluster reportedly had fewer N-insertions, according to a later analysis.

Remarks on this clone: Its antigen is as yet unknown.

CDR3 length equals 15 residues. In germline, CDR1 is MGHDK, CDR2 SYGVNS. The V segment lost 2 bases and the J segment 3 bases; nucleotides outside the gene matches: 4. PCR involved 60 Vbeta and 13 Jbeta primers. Produced via immunoSEQ multiplex PCR; TCRdb's table is partial and in-frame only. Of about 82,000 clones listed, approximately 79% are singletons. The V gene is TRBV25-1, the J gene TRBJ2-1, with 7 bases lining up with TRBD1. The receptor comes from a human donor in good health. Sequencing was done on a sample of PBMCs. This chain's CDR3 is CASSEVDRDYNEQFF. The CDR3 DNA reads as TGTGCCAGCAGTGAAGTCGACAGGGACTACAATGAGCAGTTCTTC.